Sequencing of this T cell receptor beta chain was carried out in a study of blood T cell repertoires in COVID-19. Looking at the study overall: There were acute and convalescent COVID-19 samples, and they came from the United States, Italy and Spain.

The CDR3 spans 17 residues. Unmatched junction bases numbered 11, after V lost 5 bases and J lost 1 base. Germline CDR1 is ENHRY and CDR2 is SYGVKD. Per the original data handling: Reference gene primer amplification in the assay estimated nucleated cell counts. Some clones are missing from TCRdb's copy, which holds only in-frame ones; the method was immunoSEQ multiplex PCR. That table is the source of V, J and clone size, and D and trimming were worked out from the DNA. Here the sample spans approximately 72,000 clones, around 83% being singletons. The sequenced material came from peripheral blood. V gene TRBV10-3 combines with J gene TRBJ1-1, with TRBD1 matching over 9 bases. The TCR sequence derives from a woman aged 80 or over with active or convalescent COVID-19. The CDR3: CAISYHGTGRGNTEAFF. The CDR3 coding sequence is TGTGCCATCAGTTACCACGGGACAGGGAGGGGGAACACTGAAGCTTTCTTT.